This TCR beta chain was sequenced for a study of T cell changes during pregnancy in multiple sclerosis. Trimming removed 7 bases from V and 6 bases from J; junction bases left unmatched: 14. The germline V gene encodes CDR1 MDHEN and CDR2 SYDVKM. This CDR3 has 16 amino acids. The data were produced by immunoSEQ multiplex PCR, yet TCRdb's version contains in-frame clones alone and is incomplete. The repertoire consists of some 70,000 clones, with roughly 92% occurring once and the leading ten covering 3.5% to 4.5%. Sequenced here: peripheral blood, sampled after pregnancy. The chain recombines TRBV28 with TRBJ2-2, with TRBD1 matching 7 bases. This receptor was obtained from a female donor in good health, enrolled as a control in a pregnancy study. This CDR3 is CASTYTGVVMAGELFF. CDR3 DNA sequence: TGTGCCAGCACCTATACAGGGGTCGTGATGGCCGGGGAGCTGTTTTTT. Combining the CDR3 with reference TRBV28 and TRBJ2-2 gives the whole variable domain DVKVTQSSRYLVKRTGEKVFLECVQDMDHENMFWYRQDPGLGLRLIYFSYDVKMKEKGDIPEGYSVSREKKERFSLILESASTNQTSMYLCASTYTGVVMAGELFFGEGSRLTVL.